Listed below are T cell receptor beta chains from one sample, sequenced in a study of T cell responses to AZD1222 COVID-19 vaccine. The assay was immunoSEQ multiplex PCR, and TCRdb's table has in-frame clones only and misses some. Of around 140,000 clones listed, around 90% are singletons. The starting material was peripheral blood, obtained 28 days after the second dose of the MenACWY control vaccine. These receptors originate from an adult who received the MenACWY meningococcal vaccine as a control. CDR3s include the opening cysteine and the closing phenylalanine or tryptophan. The D gene is left open where the match is weak. Only part of the rows carry a size: once, few, many, or a class if the clone is expanded.

>.|.|TRBJ2-3|TRBV27
TGTGCCAGCAGTTTGGGGAGGAGGGGTACAGATACGCAGTATTTT
CASSLGRRGTDTQYF
>.|.|TRBJ1-1|TRBV18
TGTGCCAGCTCACCCAGGGTTTGGGAGACTGAAGCTTTCTTT
CASSPRVWETEAFF
>TRBD1|.|TRBJ1-1|TRBV2
TGTGCCAGCAGTTGGGACAGGGCAGACACTGAAGCTTTCTTT
CASSWDRADTEAFF
>TRBD2|.|TRBJ2-5|TRBV7-2
TGTGCCAGCAGCTTAATGGGGGGGGAAGAGACCCAGTACTTC
CASSLMGGEETQYF
>TRBD1|few|TRBJ1-2|TRBV19
TGTGCCAGTAGCACGGACAGGGGGAGGTATGGCTACACCTTC
CASSTDRGRYGYTF
>.|.|TRBJ1-1|TRBV6-5
TGTGCCAGCAGTTACTCAGTGGGGCAGGGGTCTTATGAAGCTTTCTTT
CASSYSVGQGSYEAFF
>.|.|TRBJ2-5|TRBV6-5
TGTGCCAGCAGTTATTTGGGAGGACAAGAGACCCAGTACTTC
CASSYLGGQETQYF
>.|.|TRBJ1-1|TRBV4-2
TGTGCCAGCAGCGTACGGGGAGCCGTCACTGAAGCTTTCTTT
CASSVRGAVTEAFF
>TRBD1|.|TRBJ1-2|TRBV5-1
TGCGCCAGCAGCGAAACAGGGGCGCGGATCTATGGCTACACCTTC
CASSETGARIYGYTF
>TRBD2|few|TRBJ2-1|TRBV7-8
TGTGCCAGCACCCCTTCACGGGTAGCGGGGAGCCCTCGGCTCTTC
CASTPSRVAGSPRLF